This note documents a single T cell receptor (beta chain) sequence. The CDR3 end lies 3 residues beyond the end of the read and is filled in from the germline J gene. The sample originates from a study of Tregs in tolerant kidney transplant recipients. Related graft donors supplied nonmyeloablative bone marrow transplants, and mixed chimerism was transient. Assay: immunoSEQ multiplex PCR; the TCRdb copy retains only in-frame clones and omits some. This repertoire includes 5,000 or so clones. Trimming cost V 0 bases and J 6 bases, with 12 bases left between them. Germline CDR1 reads PRHDT; CDR2 reads FYEKMQ (reference sequence). This CDR3 region has 14 residues.

This sequence joins TRBV13 and TRBJ2-7, with D perhaps TRBD1 (6 bases). This material consisted of CD4+ T cells from blood (PBMCs), taken 14 months after the transplant. This TCR derives from a human patient who received a combined kidney and bone marrow transplant. Some T cells may trace back to the graft donor. The DNA read from the CDR3 is TGTGCCAGCAGCTTAGGGACAGGCGTAGTCGAG. Translation gives CASSLGTGVVE. The CDR3 reads in full as CASSLGTGVVEQYF. Drawing the rest from reference TRBV13 and TRBJ2-7, the complete variable domain is AAGVIQSPRHLIKEKRETATLKCYPIPRHDTVYWYQQGPGQDPQFLISFYEKMQSDKGSIPDRFSAQQFSDYHSELNMSSLELGDSALYFCASSLGTGVVEQYFGPGTRLTVT.